Reported below is one TCR beta chain. Other DNA sequences from this sample encode an identical CDR3 as well. Germline V gives CDR1 SGHAT, CDR2 FQNNGV. This CDR3 is 13 amino acids long. V was shortened by 2 bases and J by 0 bases, with 4 bases between the two germline ends. Method: immunoSEQ multiplex PCR; TCRdb's copy keeps in-frame clones and lacks some. The sample shows 98,000 or so clones, roughly nine tenths of them seen only once. The source of the sample is a study of OX40 agonist ivuxolimab in advanced cancers. Autoimmune disease history or systemic immunosuppression led to patient exclusion. V and J are TRBV11-2 and TRBJ1-1; D gene unclear. The receptor comes from an adult with an advanced solid tumor such as melanoma, head and neck, liver or kidney cancer. The sequencing used CD4+ or CD8+ T cells sorted from blood, collected in a trial of the OX40 agonist ivuxolimab. In nucleotides, the CDR3 is TGTGCCAGCAGCTTAACGGTGAACACTGAAGCTTTCTTT. It specifies CASSLTVNTEAFF. Full variable domain (rest looked up from reference TRBV11-2 and TRBJ1-1): EAGVAQSPRYKIIEKRQSVAFWCNPISGHATLYWYQQILGQGPKLLIQFQNNGVVDDSQLPKDRFSAERLKGVDSTLKIQPAKLEDSAVYLCASSLTVNTEAFFGQGTRLTVV.